The entry below gives a single TCR beta chain sequence along with its context. Antigen: not known. The sample's time point: week 23, last vaccination. Alongside topical imiquimod, each dose of vaccine comprised 300 ug of mutant IDH1 20-mer peptide. Donors harbored newly found WHO grade 3 or 4 IDH1-mutant, ATRX-lost astrocytomas. Assay used: immunoSEQ multiplex PCR; TCRdb lists only in-frame clones, some missing. The repertoire holds roughly 45,000 clones, with roughly 83% as singletons. This sample is drawn from a study of a mutant IDH1 vaccine in newly diagnosed glioma. About the study: The vaccination schedule gave patients eight doses in weeks 1, 3, 5, 7, 11, 15, 19 and 23. Either 4-6 weeks after radiotherapy alone or alongside temozolomide, vaccination was begun.

From germline, CDR1 is SGHRS and CDR2 YFSETQ. V was pared by 4 bases and J by 0 bases, with 12 bases between. The CDR3 is 15 residues long. Study-wide results and limits: Apparently unrelated to pseudoprogression were changes in the top peripheral T cell clonotypes.

This sample comprised PBMCs, obtained from a glioma patient whose treatment included an IDH1 peptide vaccine. This chain connects TRBV5-1 to TRBJ2-3, with D unclear. The origin of this receptor is a woman younger than 30 with glioma. Some clones in this sample may be carry-over from other donors' samples. The CDR3 reads CASSPFIASTDTQYF. In nucleotides, the CDR3 is TGCGCCAGCAGCCCTTTCATAGCTAGCACAGATACGCAGTATTTT.